These 20 T cell receptor beta chains originate from one sample sequenced in a study of shared clonotypes between healthy human individuals. Naive CD8 populations comprised CD45RO-negative cells positively selected for CCR7, excluding terminally differentiated effector memory CD45RA+ cells. The method was immunoSEQ multiplex PCR; TCRdb's version includes in-frame clones alone and lacks a portion of them. The table lists about 2.1 million clones, about 93% of them singletons. The sequencing input was naive CD8+ T cells from PBMCs. These receptors all stem from a man aged 18-30 years in good health. Some clones in this sample may be carry-over from other donors' samples.

The rearrangement joins TRBV19 to TRBJ1-2; weak D call: TRBD1 (5 bases). The CDR3 length is 15 residues. V was pared by 5 bases and J by 4 bases, with 17 bases between. Looked up from germline, CDR1 is LNHDA and CDR2 is SQIVND (reference sequence). The CDR3 DNA reads TGTGCCAGTAGTCCCCCCGGGACCCGGAGCTATGGCTACACCTTC. Its protein product is CASSPPGTRSYGYTF.

The genes are TRBV10-1 and TRBJ2-1, with 10 bases identical to TRBD2. This CDR3 contains 15 residues. Per the germline V gene, CDR1 is WNHNN and CDR2 is SYGVQD (reference sequence). V shed 3 bases and J 3 bases; nucleotides not matched to a gene: 2. The CDR3 region has the DNA TGCGCCAGCAGTGAAACTAGCGGGGTCTACAATGAGCAGTTCTTC. Its translation: CASSETSGVYNEQFF.

The chain carries TRBV27 and TRBJ2-6; 8 bases align to TRBD1. CDR3 size: 18 residues. CDR1 and CDR2 (germline): MNHEY, SMNVEV (reference sequence). The ends lost 5 bases at V and 2 bases at J; junction bases unmatched: 11. This chain's CDR3 is CASSPLPGQGTGANVLTF. The CDR3 bases are TGTGCCAGCAGTCCGCTCCCCGGACAGGGAACTGGGGCCAACGTCCTGACTTTC.

The CDR3 region has the DNA TGCAGCCCGCTCGGGCAGTTCTTC. It codes for CSPLGQFF. The chain has TRBV20-1 and TRBJ2-1; D is unclear. There are 8 residues in the CDR3. Germline V lookup: CDR1 DFQATT, CDR2 SNEGSKA (reference sequence).

V is TRBV7-9 and J is TRBJ1-2; 7 nucleotides match TRBD1. CDR3 length: 15 residues. V shed 4 bases, J shed 8 bases, and the junction held 13 bases outside the gene matches. Per germline, CDR1 SEHNR and CDR2 FQNEAQ (reference sequence). The DNA for the CDR3 is TGTGCCAGCAGCTGGGACAGTGCCTTATCGTGGGGCTACACCTTC. Translation gives CASSWDSALSWGYTF.

The chain is built from TRBV7-9 and TRBJ1-5; D remains unclear. Germline V gives CDR1 SEHNR, CDR2 FQNEAQ (reference sequence). CDR3 length: 15 amino acids. The V gene lost 0 bases and the J gene lost 7 bases, with 13 bases spanning the gap. The CDR3 loop reads CASSLAPAGVQPQHF. The CDR3 DNA is TGTGCCAGCAGCTTAGCGCCAGCCGGGGTGCAGCCCCAGCATTTT. The entire variable domain, with the rest obtained from reference TRBV7-9 and TRBJ1-5, is as follows: DTGVSQNPRHKITKRGQNVTFRCDPISEHNRLYWYRQTLGQGPEFLTYFQNEAQLEKSRLLSDRFSAERPKGSFSTLEIQRTEQGDSAMYLCASSLAPAGVQPQHFGDGTRLSIL.

The genes are TRBV6-1 and TRBJ1-4, with D perhaps TRBD1 (5 bases). The CDR3 has 20 amino acids. Germline V gives CDR1 MNHNS, CDR2 SASEGT. Trimming removed 2 bases from V and 0 bases from J, with 22 bases in between. The CDR3 here is CASSEWYRRSSNATNEKLFF. CDR3 in DNA: TGTGCCAGCAGTGAATGGTACAGGCGATCCAGTAATGCAACTAATGAAAAACTGTTTTTT.

J is TRBJ1-2 and V is TRBV7-9; the D gene is possibly TRBD1 (5 bases). Germline CDR1 is SEHNR and CDR2 is FQNEAQ (reference sequence). V was pared by 5 bases and J by 6 bases, with 13 bases between. The CDR3 has 13 amino acids. CDR3 in DNA: TGTGCCAGCAGCCACCCAGGGAAAAATGGCTACACCTTC. Translation gives CASSHPGKNGYTF.

The CDR3 reads CASRYAGAYNEQFF. The CDR3 region has the DNA TGTGCCAGCAGGTATGCGGGAGCCTACAATGAGCAGTTCTTC. The J gene is TRBJ2-1, the V gene TRBV6-5; TRBD2 aligns across 7 bases. The germline V gene encodes CDR1 MNHEY and CDR2 SVGAGI. There are 14 residues in the CDR3. V lost 6 bases to trimming and J lost 2 bases; unmatched junction nucleotides: 4.

This chain connects TRBV15 to TRBJ2-7, with 8 positions matching TRBD1. CDR1 and CDR2 from the germline V gene are LNHNV and YYDKDF (reference sequence). V was clipped by 4 bases and J by 3 bases; unmatched bases: 5. The CDR3 runs 14 residues. This chain's CDR3 is CATSTAGGIYEQYF. The CDR3 coding sequence is TGTGCCACCAGCACGGCAGGGGGCATCTACGAGCAGTACTTC.

The chain recombines TRBV5-8 with TRBJ2-4, with D maybe TRBD2 (5 bases). The CDR3 has 13 amino acids. Trimming left V 3 bases short and J 11 bases short, with 15 bases between. The V gene's germline CDR1 is SGHTS and CDR2 YDEGEE. The CDR3 reads CASSWRADTFQYF. DNA for the CDR3: TGTGCCAGCAGCTGGCGGGCCGACACTTTTCAGTACTTC.

The rearrangement joins TRBV15 to TRBJ1-4; 7 bases are shared with TRBD1. V trimming: 5 bases; J trimming: 3 bases; junction bases outside the gene matches: 6. Germline CDR1 LNHNV, CDR2 YYDKDF (reference sequence). The CDR3 length is 15 residues. The CDR3 DNA follows: TGTGCCACCAGCGGACAAGGACAGGCTAATGAAAAACTGTTTTTT. Translated: CATSGQGQANEKLFF.

The chain couples TRBV30 to TRBJ2-7; weak D call: TRBD2 (5 bases). This CDR3 has 12 residues. From germline, CDR1 is GTSNPN and CDR2 SVGIG (reference sequence). V lost 4 bases to trimming and J lost 3 bases, with 10 bases between them. CDR3 sequence: CAWIPRGYEQYF. The CDR3 region has the DNA TGTGCCTGGATCCCTCGGGGCTACGAGCAGTACTTC.

V gene TRBV7-9 combines with J gene TRBJ2-7; TRBD1 aligns across 7 bases. From germline, CDR1 is SEHNR and CDR2 FQNEAQ (reference sequence). The CDR3 length is 14 residues. The V segment lost 5 bases and the J segment 3 bases; nucleotides outside the gene matches: 7. The CDR3 sequence is CASSPAWDSYEQYF. In nucleotides, the CDR3 is TGTGCCAGCAGCCCCGCCTGGGACAGCTACGAGCAGTACTTC.

This rearrangement joins TRBV6-6 to TRBJ2-7; D unclear. The CDR3 is 11 residues long. Between the trimmed V and J ends, which lost 6 bases and 3 bases, there was a span of 6 bases. Germline V gene data show CDR1 as MNHNY and CDR2 as SVGAGI (reference sequence). CDR3: CASSDLYEQYF. The CDR3 nucleotides are TGTGCCAGCAGCGACCTCTACGAGCAGTACTTC.

The chain uses TRBV7-9 and TRBJ1-1, with D tentatively TRBD1 (5 bases). Between the trimmed V and J ends, which lost 5 bases and 8 bases, there was a span of 18 bases. Germline CDR1 SEHNR, CDR2 FQNEAQ (reference sequence). The CDR3 spans 14 residues. The CDR3 DNA is TGTGCCAGCAGCCCAGGTGAGGGACTAAGAGAAGCTTTCTTT. Its translation: CASSPGEGLREAFF.

This chain links TRBV4-1 with TRBJ2-2; TRBD1 is a possible D gene (6 bases). The CDR3 consists of 16 residues. With 4 bases removed from V and 0 bases from J, the gap between germline ends came to 12 bases. Germline CDR1 MGHRA, CDR2 YSYEKL. CDR3 DNA sequence: TGCGCCAGCAGCCTTGAGGGACACTCGAACACCGGGGAGCTGTTTTTT. This gives the protein CASSLEGHSNTGELFF.

The chain recombines TRBV11-2 with TRBJ1-3, with D maybe TRBD1 (5 bases). CDR1 is SGHAT, CDR2 FQNNGV, per germline. This CDR3 is 16 amino acids long. V was trimmed by 5 bases and J by 1 base, leaving 15 bases between them. CDR3 bases: TGTGCCAGCAGCCTCCGGGCGGGGGAATCTGGAAACACCATATATTTT. Its translation: CASSLRAGESGNTIYF.

V usage is TRBV6-4 and J usage is TRBJ1-5; D not resolved. The V gene lost 6 bases and the J gene lost 1 base, with 16 bases spanning the gap. Looked up from germline, CDR1 is MRHNA and CDR2 is SNTAGT. CDR3 length equals 16 residues. CDR3 sequence reads: CASRRMAVGSNQPQHF. In DNA, the CDR3 is TGTGCCAGCAGAAGAATGGCAGTCGGGAGCAATCAGCCCCAGCATTTT.

V gene TRBV6-1 combines with J gene TRBJ1-3, with D maybe TRBD1 (6 bases). The CDR3 sequence is 17 residues long. Per germline, CDR1 MNHNS and CDR2 SASEGT. V was cut by 2 bases and J by 4 bases, with 18 bases left in between. Written as DNA, the CDR3 is TGTGCCAGCAGTGAAACAGGGCTCATGGTTCTCGGAAACACCATATATTTT. Protein sequence: CASSETGLMVLGNTIYF.